Below are 18 T cell receptor beta chains sequenced from a single sample in a study of blood T cells in healthy people across ages (dated by TCRdb to the mid-2010s). The library relied on 5' RACE. Instrument on record: Illumina HiSeq 2500. The second PCR ran for roughly 6 to 11 cycles and used a J-beta primer mix along with a sample-barcoded 5' primer. Clones were called with MiXCR by TCRdb after fastp trimmed the public reads at Q25, and only in-frame beta chains were retained. Each entry merges the rows of one CDR3 protein and shows their most common DNA and genes. For this sample the table gives about 1.6 million distinct CDR3 sequences, of which about 35% were detected only once. The biggest ten clones account for approximately 11% of the sample. Source material: blood. The receptors derive from a woman younger than 45 in good health.

The J gene is TRBJ2-7, the V gene TRBV5-1, with D perhaps TRBD1 (5 bases). With 0 bases removed from V and 0 bases from J, the gap between germline ends came to 10 bases. Looked up from germline, CDR1 is SGHRS and CDR2 is YFSETQ. The length of the CDR3 is 15 residues. The DNA for the CDR3 is TGCGCCAGCAGCTTGGAAAACAGGCTCTCCTACGAGCAGTACTTC. This codes for CASSLENRLSYEQYF. The complete variable domain, with remaining parts taken from reference TRBV5-1 and TRBJ2-7, reads KAGVTQTPRYLIKTRGQQVTLSCSPISGHRSVSWYQQTPGQGLQFLFEYFSETQRNKGNFPGRFSGRQFSNSRSEMNVSTLELGDSALYLCASSLENRLSYEQYFGPGTRLTVT.

This CDR3 is CASSFYVPGETQYF. The CDR3 DNA sequence: TGCGCCAGCAGCTTTTATGTTCCGGGGGAGACCCAGTACTTC. The chain couples TRBV5-1 to TRBJ2-5; TRBD2 is a possible D gene (5 bases). V shed 2 bases and J shed 5 bases, with 13 bases lying between them. Germline CDR1 is SGHRS and CDR2 is YFSETQ. The CDR3 extends over 14 amino acids.

J is TRBJ2-3 and V is TRBV7-3; D gene uncertain. CDR1 is SGHTA and CDR2 is FQGTGA in the germline V gene. The germline V and J ends were trimmed by 1 base and 6 bases, with 11 bases remaining between them. The CDR3 has 14 amino acids. CDR3 protein: CASSLMGFGDTQYF. Here the CDR3 DNA reads TGTGCCAGCAGCTTAATGGGCTTCGGGGATACGCAGTATTTT.

V and J are TRBV25-1 and TRBJ2-3, with D perhaps TRBD1 (5 bases). There are 17 residues in the CDR3. The V end was cut by 3 bases, the J end by 8 bases, with 24 bases between. Germline V gene data show CDR1 as MGHDK and CDR2 as SYGVNS. Here the CDR3 DNA reads TGTGCCAGCAGTGACTCATTCCAGGGTCCGTCGGTGGGTACGCAGTATTTT. Amino acid sequence: CASSDSFQGPSVGTQYF.

The sample holds many counts of this clonotype. The chain couples TRBV4-1 to TRBJ1-2, with a tentative D call TRBD1 (5 bases). Germline-derived CDR1 and CDR2 are MGHRA and YSYEKL. The CDR3 extends over 14 amino acids. V lost 6 bases to trimming and J lost 4 bases, with 15 bases between them. CDR3 coding DNA: TGCGCCAGCAGTACCCGGGACGGACCCTATGGCTACACCTTC. Encoded protein: CASSTRDGPYGYTF.

This clonotype was seen more than once but under ten times. The V gene is TRBV20-1, the J gene TRBJ2-7, with D unclear. V lost 6 bases to trimming and J lost 0 bases, with 15 bases between them. Per the germline V gene, CDR1 is DFQATT and CDR2 is SNEGSKA (reference sequence). The length of the CDR3 is 14 residues. The DNA of the CDR3 is TGCAGTGCCCGGATCGGACGTAGCTCCTACGAGCAGTACTTC. Its translation is CSARIGRSSYEQYF.

This clonotype occurred a few times. The rearrangement links TRBV20-1 to TRBJ1-2; 7 bases are shared with TRBD1. V was pared by 7 bases and J by 4 bases, with 6 bases of the junction left unmatched. The V gene's germline CDR1 is DFQATT and CDR2 SNEGSKA (reference sequence). CDR3 length equals 12 residues. Here the CDR3 DNA reads TGCAGTGGCCCGACAGGGTCCTATGGCTACACCTTC. Translated: CSGPTGSYGYTF.

This clonotype has just a few counts. This chain uses TRBV5-1 with TRBJ2-2, with unresolved D. Germline CDR1 reads SGHRS; CDR2 reads YFSETQ. The CDR3 is made up of 15 amino acids. V was trimmed by 1 base and J by 4 bases, leaving 11 bases between them. CDR3 in amino acids: CASSLFPGTTGELFF. The CDR3 region has the DNA TGCGCCAGCAGCTTGTTTCCAGGTACCACCGGGGAGCTGTTTTTT.

This clonotype has just a few counts. The chain carries TRBV12-3 or TRBV12-4 and TRBJ2-1; 11 positions match TRBD2. CDR3 length: 18 amino acids. The V gene end was trimmed by 3 bases and the J gene end by 8 bases; junction bases not matched to a gene: 15. The CDR3, as DNA: TGTGCCAGCAGTTTGGGCCCTAGCGGGGGGACTATTCGCGATGAGCAGTTCTTC. Residues: CASSLGPSGGTIRDEQFF.

The sample holds many counts of this clonotype. The rearrangement uses TRBV20-1 and TRBJ2-5, with 11 positions matching TRBD2. J was trimmed by 0 bases and V by 6 bases; bases with no gene match: 12. Germline V gene sequence: CDR1 DFQATT, CDR2 SNEGSKA (reference sequence). The CDR3 length is 17 residues. The CDR3 is CSARLPGLADNQETQYF. The CDR3 coding sequence is TGCAGTGCCCGCCTACCGGGACTAGCGGATAACCAAGAGACCCAGTACTTC.

This clonotype was observed a handful of times. The CDR3 reads CASSLTRLAEGTSYNEQFF. DNA of the CDR3: TGTGCCAGCAGTTTAACCCGACTAGCGGAAGGGACGTCCTACAATGAGCAGTTCTTC. The chain has TRBV27 and TRBJ2-1; TRBD2 aligns across 9 bases. J lost 1 base, V lost 2 bases, and 12 bases had no gene match. This CDR3 is 19 amino acids long. From germline, CDR1 is MNHEY and CDR2 SMNVEV (reference sequence).

The V and J genes are TRBV6-1 and TRBJ1-1; no definite D call. The V gene's germline CDR1 is MNHNS and CDR2 SASEGT. The CDR3 covers 13 residues. V dropped 6 bases and J dropped 7 bases, with 15 bases sitting between them. The DNA of the CDR3 is TGTGCCAGCAGCAACGTCCGTCTGGGTGAAGCTTTCTTT. Amino acid sequence: CASSNVRLGEAFF.

The chain has TRBV29-1 and TRBJ2-5; D remains ambiguous. The CDR3 runs to 11 residues. Trimming cost V 2 bases and J 11 bases, with 12 bases left between them. Germline lookup yields CDR1 SQVTM and CDR2 ANQGSEA. The CDR3 loop reads CSVELMGEQYF. CDR3 sequence (DNA): TGCAGCGTTGAATTGATGGGTGAGCAGTACTTC.

This chain links TRBV25-1 with TRBJ1-6, with D tentatively TRBD1 (5 bases). V dropped 2 bases and J dropped 9 bases, with 23 bases sitting between them. Germline V CDR1 and CDR2: MGHDK, SYGVNS. This CDR3 has 18 residues. In DNA form, the CDR3 reads TGTGCCAGCAGTGAACGTGAGGACACGGCTTTCGGGCGTTCACCCCTCCACTTT. This gives the protein CASSEREDTAFGRSPLHF.

This clonotype has ten or more counts. V gene TRBV29-1 combines with J gene TRBJ1-2; 7 bases are a match to TRBD1. V lost 7 bases, J lost 7 bases, and 9 bases stayed unmatched. CDR3 size: 12 residues. Germline values: CDR1 SQVTM, CDR2 ANQGSEA. In nucleotides, the CDR3 is TGCAGCGCCAGAACAGGGGAGGGTGGCTACACCTTC. Translation gives CSARTGEGGYTF.

The chain combines TRBV7-7 with TRBJ2-7, with TRBD1 as a possible D gene (5 bases). The CDR3 runs to 15 residues. CDR1 SSHAT and CDR2 FNYEAQ come from the germline V gene (reference sequence). V was clipped by 0 bases and J by 3 bases, with 12 bases between them. In nucleotides, the CDR3 is TGTGCCAGCAGCTTAGCTTTAGGGGCAGGCTACGAGCAGTACTTC. Translation gives CASSLALGAGYEQYF.

The J gene is TRBJ1-2, the V gene TRBV2; 8 bases fit TRBD1. The V segment lost 4 bases and the J segment 8 bases; nucleotides outside the gene matches: 6. Germline lookup yields CDR1 SNHLY and CDR2 FYNNEI. The CDR3 contains 13 residues. CDR3 DNA sequence: TGTGCCAGCAGTGGGCAGGGGGCGATGGGCTACACCTTC. Protein: CASSGQGAMGYTF.

V is TRBV28 and J is TRBJ2-5; D might be TRBD1 or TRBD2, each matching 5 bases. The J call may be wrong; the DNA end is better matched by TRBJ2-7. Germline V gene sequence: CDR1 MDHEN, CDR2 SYDVKM. The CDR3 is made up of 11 amino acids. The CDR3 region is CACYGAGEQYF. As DNA, the CDR3 is TGTGCCTGCTACGGGGCGGGCGAGCAGTACTTC.